These 15 T cell receptor beta chains came from one sample sequenced in a study of post-analysis software for immune sequencing data. These TCRs' antigens remain unknown. Study outcomes and limitations: About 5 TRBV segments, including TRBV5-6, TRBV5-1 and TRBV20-1, were more frequent in patients than controls.

cDNA libraries of TCR beta carried unique molecular identifiers. Each CDR3 protein gets one entry after TCRdb re-called the PCR reads with MiXCR. This sample has roughly 540,000 distinct CDR3 sequences; roughly 34% occur once, and the top ten carry less than 6%. The source material was blood. Receptor source: a girl aged 2-17 years with multiple sclerosis.

This rearrangement joins TRBV20-1 to TRBJ2-3; D is possibly TRBD2 (5 bases). Germline V CDR1 and CDR2: DFQATT, SNEGSKA (reference sequence). The CDR3 loop spans 14 amino acids. V shed 6 bases and J shed 4 bases, with 17 bases lying between them. The CDR3 bases are TGCAGTGCCCTTCTGGGAGCGATCGCAGATACGCAGTATTTT. Amino acid sequence: CSALLGAIADTQYF.

J is TRBJ2-7 and V is TRBV6-1; D not resolved. Judging by the DNA end, TRBJ2-5 fits better; the J call may be wrong. Per germline, CDR1 MNHNS and CDR2 SASEGT. This CDR3 spans 14 amino acids. The CDR3 nucleotides are TGTGCCAGCAGTGGGACGGCGGTCCGTGAGACCCAGTACTTC. It yields the protein CASSGTAVRETQYF.

This chain links TRBV5-1 with TRBJ1-2; D not certain. CDR3 length equals 13 residues. From germline, CDR1 is SGHRS and CDR2 YFSETQ. V lost 0 bases to trimming and J lost 8 bases, with 11 bases between them. The CDR3 DNA follows: TGCGCCAGCAGCTTGGAAGAGGGTTACGGCTACACCTTC. Amino acids: CASSLEEGYGYTF.

The sample holds a few counts of this clonotype. The chain employs TRBV20-1 and TRBJ2-1, with TRBD1 matching 7 bases. The germline gives CDR1 DFQATT, CDR2 SNEGSKA (reference sequence). This CDR3 spans 14 amino acids. V gave up 3 bases and J gave up 2 bases; unmatched junction bases: 4. This chain's CDR3 is CSASSQGAYNEQFF. The CDR3 DNA reads as TGCAGTGCTAGTAGCCAGGGGGCCTACAATGAGCAGTTCTTC.

To note about this clonotype: The CDR3 carries no conserved terminal phenylalanine or tryptophan, so it likely arises from a read error. This chain uses TRBV14 with TRBJ2-3; no clear D. The germline V gene has CDR1 SGHDN and CDR2 FVKESK. The CDR3 covers 12 residues. The V and J ends lost 0 bases and 8 bases respectively, with 6 bases between them. The CDR3 sequence: CASSQDTGTQYL. CDR3 DNA sequence: TGTGCCAGCAGCCAAGATACTGGTACGCAGTATTTG.

The rearrangement links TRBV5-1 to TRBJ2-7; 8 bases are a match to TRBD1. The length of the CDR3 is 14 residues. Trimming at V came to 3 bases and at J to 6 bases, leaving 8 bases not matched to a gene. Germline V lookup: CDR1 SGHRS, CDR2 YFSETQ. The CDR3 spells CASSYSGTGAEQYF. CDR3 nucleotides: TGCGCCAGCAGCTATTCCGGGACAGGCGCCGAGCAGTACTTC.

The V and J genes are TRBV27 and TRBJ1-1; D might be TRBD1 (6 bases). V was trimmed by 1 base and J by 6 bases, leaving 15 bases between them. Germline CDR1 reads MNHEY; CDR2 reads SMNVEV (reference sequence). This CDR3 spans 15 amino acids. CDR3: CASSLLVGSGAEAFF. The DNA for the CDR3 is TGTGCCAGCAGTTTATTAGTCGGTTCAGGGGCTGAAGCTTTCTTT.

This chain uses TRBV10-3 with TRBJ2-7, with 7 bases identical to TRBD1. This CDR3 has 15 residues. After removal of 8 bases from V and 7 bases from J, the junction contained 17 bases not matched to a gene. Germline assignment: CDR1 ENHRY and CDR2 SYGVKD. The CDR3 DNA reads as TGTGCCATCGGGACGACAGGGATAAGGCACGGGGAGCAGTACTTC. Translation: CAIGTTGIRHGEQYF.

This clonotype has only one observation. The CDR3 does not close with the conserved phenylalanine or tryptophan, likely indicating a read error. This chain links TRBV20-1 with TRBJ1-5; D unresolved. The V end lost 6 bases, the J end lost 12 bases, and 15 bases lay between the germline ends. The V gene's germline CDR1 is DFQATT and CDR2 SNEGSKA (reference sequence). The CDR3 contains 11 residues. The CDR3 here is CSAFEWGNQHL. The CDR3 region has the DNA TGCAGTGCGTTCGAATGGGGTAACCAGCATCTT.

This chain joins TRBV5-6 and TRBJ2-3; the match to TRBD1 covers 7 bases. V dropped 2 bases and J dropped 0; count of bases not matched to a gene: 3. Germline V CDR1 and CDR2: SGHDT, YYEEEE. This CDR3 region has 15 residues. The CDR3 loop reads CASSFGTVSTDTQYF. The CDR3 bases are TGTGCCAGCAGCTTCGGGACAGTTAGCACAGATACGCAGTATTTT.

This clonotype was detected only a few times. The genes are TRBV4-2 and TRBJ1-1; 11 nucleotides line up with TRBD1. This CDR3 contains 15 residues. CDR1 is LGHNA and CDR2 is YNFKEQ in the germline V gene. Trimming removed 4 bases from V and 7 bases from J; junction bases left unmatched: 8. CDR3 nucleotides: TGTGCCAGCAGCCGAGTCGGGGACAGGGGGGTTGAAGCTTTCTTT. This encodes CASSRVGDRGVEAFF.

This clonotype was seen a few times. The CDR3 DNA follows: TGTGCCAGCAGACAAACCGGGACTAGCGGCTCGGGGACCCAGTACTTC. This codes for CASRQTGTSGSGTQYF. This chain connects TRBV3-1 to TRBJ2-5; 11 bases align to TRBD2. V gave up 6 bases and J gave up 7 bases; unmatched junction bases: 13. The CDR3 loop spans 16 amino acids. Germline CDR1 reads LGHDT; CDR2 reads YNNKEL (reference sequence).

The gene calls are TRBV11-2 and TRBJ2-7; no clear D. This CDR3 spans 13 amino acids. V was pared by 1 base and J by 9 bases, with 13 bases between. The germline V gene has CDR1 SGHAT and CDR2 FQNNGV. CDR3 nucleotides: TGTGCCAGCAGCTTAGGCCCTCGGACCAGGCAGTACTTC. Translated, it gives CASSLGPRTRQYF.

The rearrangement uses TRBV20-1 and TRBJ2-5, with D hard to call. Germline assignment: CDR1 DFQATT and CDR2 SNEGSKA (reference sequence). With 4 bases removed from V and 4 bases from J, the gap between germline ends came to 16 bases. CDR3 size: 14 residues. CDR3 amino acids: CSAIPTDVAETQYF. As DNA, the CDR3 is TGCAGTGCTATCCCCACGGACGTAGCAGAGACCCAGTACTTC.

This clonotype was detected a few times. This chain connects TRBV14 to TRBJ1-2; D is perhaps TRBD1 (6 bases). Germline V CDR1 and CDR2: SGHDN, FVKESK. The V gene lost 7 bases and the J gene lost 2 bases, with 14 bases spanning the gap. The CDR3 is 14 residues long. CDR3 in DNA: TGTGCCAGCAACCCGGGACAAGCAAACTATGGCTACACCTTC. Protein sequence: CASNPGQANYGYTF. Based on the CDR3 plus reference TRBV14 and TRBJ1-2, the full variable domain is EAGVTQFPSHSVIEKGQTVTLRCDPISGHDNLYWYRRVMGKEIKFLLHFVKESKQDESGMPNNRFLAERTGGTYSTLKVQPAELEDSGVYFCASNPGQANYGYTFGSGTRLTVV.